This T cell receptor (beta chain) was sequenced during a study of blood T cell repertoires in COVID-19. Whole-study context: Sites in the United States, Italy and Spain provided acute and convalescent COVID-19 samples. T cells, B-cell-depleted T cells, or PBMCs provided the cDNA or gDNA that served as material.

Authors' methods: Amplifying reference gene primers gave estimates of nucleated cell counts. Here immunoSEQ multiplex PCR was the method, and the copy in TCRdb shows in-frame clones only, minus some. For V, J and clone size, that table is used; D and trimming come from the DNA. The profile shows just under 90,000 clones, approximately 75% of them singletons. The CDR3 loop spans 15 amino acids. Trimming stripped 0 bases from V and 5 bases from J, with 11 bases between. From germline, CDR1 is ENHRY and CDR2 SYGVKD. This sequence originates from a woman aged 80 or over with acute or convalescent COVID-19. Material for sequencing was peripheral blood. The chain has TRBV10-3 and TRBJ1-5; a weak D match, TRBD1 (5 bases). The CDR3 DNA sequence: TGTGCCATCAGTGAGTCGGGGCCTCAGGATCAGCCCCAGCATTTT. Its translation is CAISESGPQDQPQHF.